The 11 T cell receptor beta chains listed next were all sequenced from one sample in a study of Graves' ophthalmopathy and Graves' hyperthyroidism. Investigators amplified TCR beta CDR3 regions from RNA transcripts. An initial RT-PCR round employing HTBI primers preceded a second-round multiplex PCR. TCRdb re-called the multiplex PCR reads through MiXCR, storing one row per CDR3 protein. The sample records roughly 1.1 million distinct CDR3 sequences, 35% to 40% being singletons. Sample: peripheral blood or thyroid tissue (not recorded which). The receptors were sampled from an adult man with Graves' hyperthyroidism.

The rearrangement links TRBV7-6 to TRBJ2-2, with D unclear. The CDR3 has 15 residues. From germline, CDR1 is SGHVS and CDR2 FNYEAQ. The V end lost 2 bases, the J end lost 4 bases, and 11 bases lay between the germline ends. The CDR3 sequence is CASSLYPGVTGELFF. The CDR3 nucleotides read TGTGCCAGCAGCTTATACCCGGGTGTCACCGGGGAGCTGTTTTTT.

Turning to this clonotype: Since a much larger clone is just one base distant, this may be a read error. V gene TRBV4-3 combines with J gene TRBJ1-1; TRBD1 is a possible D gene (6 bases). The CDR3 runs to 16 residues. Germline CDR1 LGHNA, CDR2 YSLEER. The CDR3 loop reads CASSQDLGGRNTETFF. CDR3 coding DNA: TGCGCCAGCAGCCAAGATCTGGGGGGGCGGAACACTGAAACTTTCTTT.

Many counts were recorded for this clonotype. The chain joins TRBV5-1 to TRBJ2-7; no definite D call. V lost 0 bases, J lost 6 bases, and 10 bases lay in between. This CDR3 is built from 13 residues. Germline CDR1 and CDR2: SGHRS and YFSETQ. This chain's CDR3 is CASSLADHGEQYF. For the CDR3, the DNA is TGCGCCAGCAGCTTGGCGGATCATGGCGAGCAGTACTTC.

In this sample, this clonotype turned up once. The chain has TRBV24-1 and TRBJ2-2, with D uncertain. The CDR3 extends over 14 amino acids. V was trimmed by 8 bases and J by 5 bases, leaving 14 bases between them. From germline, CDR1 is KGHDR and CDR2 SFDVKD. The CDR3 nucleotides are TGTGCCACCAAACTAACGACTGGGACCGGGGAGCTGTTTTTT. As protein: CATKLTTGTGELFF.

This CDR3 is CASSLAGGLPQETQYF. The CDR3 nucleotides are TGTGCCAGCAGCTTAGCAGGGGGACTGCCTCAAGAGACCCAGTACTTC. The gene calls are TRBV7-9 and TRBJ2-5; D may match TRBD1 or TRBD2 (6 bases each). With 0 bases removed from V and 2 bases from J, the gap between germline ends came to 13 bases. In germline, CDR1 is SEHNR, CDR2 FQNEAQ (reference sequence). The CDR3 loop spans 16 amino acids.

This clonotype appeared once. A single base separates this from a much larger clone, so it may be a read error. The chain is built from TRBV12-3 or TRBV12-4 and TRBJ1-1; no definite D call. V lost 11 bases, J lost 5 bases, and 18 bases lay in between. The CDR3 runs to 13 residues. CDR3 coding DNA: TGTGCCTCAGCAGTTGGGGTTCGGACTGAAGCTTTCTTT. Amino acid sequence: CASAVGVRTEAFF.

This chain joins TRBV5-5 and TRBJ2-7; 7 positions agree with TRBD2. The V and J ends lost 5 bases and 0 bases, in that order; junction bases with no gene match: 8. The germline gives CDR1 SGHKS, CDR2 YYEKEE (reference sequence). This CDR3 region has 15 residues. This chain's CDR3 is CASRMERDASYEQYF. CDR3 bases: TGTGCCAGCAGAATGGAGCGGGACGCCTCCTACGAGCAGTACTTC. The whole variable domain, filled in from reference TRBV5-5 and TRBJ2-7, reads DAGVTQSPTHLIKTRGQQVTLRCSPISGHKSVSWYQQVLGQGPQFIFQYYEKEERGRGNFPDRFSARQFPNYSSELNVNALLLGDSALYLCASRMERDASYEQYFGPGTRLTVT.

The CDR3 sequence: CASSLAGPSHEQYF. The CDR3 region has the DNA TGTGCCAGCAGCTTAGCCGGGCCTTCCCACGAGCAGTACTTC. The genes are TRBV7-2 and TRBJ2-7; D call uncertain. V dropped 0 bases and J dropped 5 bases, with 11 bases sitting between them. The CDR3 consists of 14 residues. The germline CDR1 and CDR2 sequences are SGHTA and FQGNSA.

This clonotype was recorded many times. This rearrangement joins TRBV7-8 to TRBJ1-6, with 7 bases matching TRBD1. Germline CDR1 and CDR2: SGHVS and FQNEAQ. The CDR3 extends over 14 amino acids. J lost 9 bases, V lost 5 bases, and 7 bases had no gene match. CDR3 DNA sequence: TGTGCCAGCAGCAAGACAGGGTTAGGTTCACCCCTCCACTTT. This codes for CASSKTGLGSPLHF.

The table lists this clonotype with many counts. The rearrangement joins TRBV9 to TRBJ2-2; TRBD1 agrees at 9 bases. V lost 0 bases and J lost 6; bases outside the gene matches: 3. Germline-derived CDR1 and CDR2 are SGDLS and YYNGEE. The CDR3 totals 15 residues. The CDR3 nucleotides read TGTGCCAGCAGCGTAGGTGGGACAGGGTCCGGGGAGCTGTTTTTT. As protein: CASSVGGTGSGELFF.

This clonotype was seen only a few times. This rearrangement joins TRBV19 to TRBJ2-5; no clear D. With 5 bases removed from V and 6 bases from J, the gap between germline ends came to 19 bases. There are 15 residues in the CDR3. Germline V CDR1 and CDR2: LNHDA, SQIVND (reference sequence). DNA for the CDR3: TGTGCCAGTAGTCTTCGGGCCTATCGTTGGCAGACCCAGTACTTC. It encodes CASSLRAYRWQTQYF.